This is a list of T cell receptor beta chains from one sample in a study of blood T cell repertoires in COVID-19. Clones were read by immunoSEQ multiplex PCR, and TCRdb kept only the in-frame ones, dropping some. Among roughly 250,000 clones listed, 82% were seen once. Sequenced: peripheral blood. The receptors shown here come from a woman over 75 with active or convalescent COVID-19. Each CDR3 is given with its conserved first and last residue. D genes are given only for firm matches. Clone sizes are given selectively: once, few, many, or a class where the clone is expanded.

clone size	V gene	J gene	D gene	CDR3 DNA	CDR3 protein
.	TRBV18	TRBJ1-1	.	TGTGCCAGCTCACCAGGTAGACAGGAAGCTTTCTTT	CASSPGRQEAFF
.	TRBV5-1	TRBJ2-1	TRBD1	TGCGCCAGCAGCCCCTTCGACAGGGGGAATGAGCAGTTCTTC	CASSPFDRGNEQFF
.	TRBV6-6	TRBJ1-3	TRBD1	TGTGCCAGCAGTTCGCGGACAGGGGGGAACACCATATATTTT	CASSSRTGGNTIYF
.	TRBV28	TRBJ2-3	.	TGTGCCAGCAGTATCGTAGATACGCAGTATTTT	CASSIVDTQYF
few	TRBV27	TRBJ1-5	.	TGTGCCAGCAGTTTAGTTGGGCGCGACCAGCCCCAGCATTTT	CASSLVGRDQPQHF
.	TRBV20-1	TRBJ2-7	.	TGCAGTGCTAGTTACGACGCGGCGAGCTCCTACGAGCAGTACTTC	CSASYDAASSYEQYF
.	TRBV27	TRBJ1-1	.	TGTGCCAGCAGTTTCGGGGTTGGGAACACTGAAGCTTTCTTT	CASSFGVGNTEAFF
.	TRBV2	TRBJ1-1	.	TGTGCCAGCAGTGGGGCAGTGGGCACTGAAGCTTTCTTT	CASSGAVGTEAFF
.	TRBV28	TRBJ1-2	.	TGTGCCAGCAGTTTGGGCAGAAACTATGGCTACACCTTC	CASSLGRNYGYTF
.	TRBV2	TRBJ1-2	TRBD1	TGTGCCAGCAGCGAAGCTCAGGGGGCTCGGAGTTATGGCTACACCTTC	CASSEAQGARSYGYTF
.	TRBV29-1	TRBJ1-5	.	TGCAGCGTTGGGGCAGACGCGGGGCAGCCCCAGCATTTT	CSVGADAGQPQHF
once	TRBV2	TRBJ2-1	TRBD2	TGTGCCAGCAAATCTAGCGGATTTCCAAGCTCCTACAATGAGCAGTTCTTC	CASKSSGFPSSYNEQFF
.	TRBV2	TRBJ1-6	.	TGTGCCAGCAGAGGGAGGGGGGATAATTCACCCCTCCACTTT	CASRGRGDNSPLHF
.	TRBV18	TRBJ2-7	.	TGTGCCAGCTCACCACGGGCAGACCTCATCCACGAGCAGTACTTC	CASSPRADLIHEQYF
.	TRBV16	TRBJ1-2	.	TGTGCCAGCAGCCAATCGTCTCGGACTCTCTATGGCTACACCTTC	CASSQSSRTLYGYTF
.	TRBV9	TRBJ1-2	.	TGTGCCAGCAGTGGTGCTAGCGGCAGGGGACGTGGCTACACCTTC	CASSGASGRGRGYTF
.	TRBV7-2	TRBJ1-6	TRBD1	TGTGCCAGCAGCAGACAGGGGCCCAAGATATCCTATAATTCACCCCTCCACTTT	CASSRQGPKISYNSPLHF
.	TRBV5-1	TRBJ1-1	.	TGCGCCAGTTATGCGCAGGGTGTCACTGAAGCTTTCTTT	CASYAQGVTEAFF
.	TRBV28	TRBJ1-2	TRBD1	TGTGCCAGCAGTTTAGGGCTGGGGGGACAGGGCGGCAGCTACACCTTC	CASSLGLGGQGGSYTF
few	TRBV28	TRBJ1-5	.	TGTGCCAGCAGCCCGTTCACCAAGAACGGGCAGCCCCAGCATTTT	CASSPFTKNGQPQHF
once	TRBV29-1	TRBJ1-2	.	TGCAGCGGCTGGGGGGGCGAGGACTATGGCTACACCTTC	CSGWGGEDYGYTF
.	TRBV12-3/TRBV12-4	TRBJ2-7	.	TGTGCCAGCAGTTTTGAGGGAACCTACGAGCAGTACTTC	CASSFEGTYEQYF
.	TRBV19	TRBJ1-2	.	TGTGCCACGAGGGGGGGGTATGGCTACACCTTC	CATRGGYGYTF
few	TRBV2	TRBJ1-2	.	TGTGCCAGCAGTACAGGTGACTATGGCTACACCTTC	CASSTGDYGYTF
.	TRBV28	TRBJ2-5	TRBD2	TGTGCCAGCAGTTTACTGACTAGCGGGGGGAAGCAAGAGACCCAGTACTTC	CASSLLTSGGKQETQYF
.	TRBV15	TRBJ2-7	TRBD1	TGTGCCACCAGCAGAGCCGCCGGGACAGGGATTGGGTCCTACGAGCAGTACTTC	CATSRAAGTGIGSYEQYF
.	TRBV30	TRBJ2-1	TRBD2	TGTGCCTGGAGTAGGACTAGCGGATATATATACAATGAGCAGTTCTTC	CAWSRTSGYIYNEQFF
.	TRBV19	TRBJ2-1	.	TGTGCCAGTAGTACGACTGGCAGGGATGAGCAGTTCTTC	CASSTTGRDEQFF
.	TRBV30	TRBJ2-7	.	TGTGCCTGGAGGACAGAAAACTACGAGCAGTACTTC	CAWRTENYEQYF
.	TRBV11-2	TRBJ1-2	.	TGTGCCAGCAGCTTAGACCATAACTATGGCTACACCTTC	CASSLDHNYGYTF
.	TRBV6-5	TRBJ2-5	TRBD1	TGTGCCAGCAGTTCAGGGACAGGGCAAGAGACCCAGTACTTC	CASSSGTGQETQYF
.	TRBV28	TRBJ1-5	.	TGTGCCAGCACCGCGGACAAGGGATTTGGCAATCAGCCCCAGCATTTT	CASTADKGFGNQPQHF
.	TRBV6-1	TRBJ1-2	.	TGTGCCAGCAGTGAAGATGGGAGGGGGGGCTACACCTTC	CASSEDGRGGYTF
.	TRBV2	TRBJ1-5	.	TGTGCCAGCAACAGGCAGACTAATCAGCCCCAGCATTTT	CASNRQTNQPQHF
.	TRBV6-6	TRBJ1-5	.	TGTGCCAGCAGTTACCAGGGAGGAGGGCAGCCCCAGCATTTT	CASSYQGGGQPQHF
once	TRBV10-3	TRBJ2-5	TRBD2	TGTGCCATCAGTGAGTCTCCTAGCGGGGGACACCAAGAGACCCAGTACTTC	CAISESPSGGHQETQYF
few	TRBV6-1	TRBJ1-1	.	TGTGCCAGCAGTGAGCGGCCAAACACTGAAGCTTTCTTT	CASSERPNTEAFF
.	TRBV12-3/TRBV12-4	TRBJ1-1	.	TGTGCCAGCCAAATAACCCGAGGGACTGAAGCTTTCTTT	CASQITRGTEAFF
.	TRBV27	TRBJ1-4	TRBD1	TGTGCCAGCGCCTCCAATCCGTCCCGGGACAGGGTGGGGAATGAAAAACTGTTTTTT	CASASNPSRDRVGNEKLFF
.	TRBV9	TRBJ2-5	.	TGTGCCAGCAGCGTAGGGACAGCCACGATAGAGACCCAGTACTTC	CASSVGTATIETQYF
.	TRBV7-7	TRBJ1-5	.	TGTGCCAGCAGCTTAGGGGCCGATCAGCCCCAGCATTTT	CASSLGADQPQHF
.	TRBV5-5	TRBJ2-7	TRBD2	TGTGCCAGCAGCCCGGACCCGACTAGCAGGTCCTACGAGCAGTACTTC	CASSPDPTSRSYEQYF
.	TRBV6-5	TRBJ2-6	.	TGTGCCAGCAGCTCGGGAGTAACTGGGGCCAACGTCCTGACTTTC	CASSSGVTGANVLTF
few	TRBV7-9	TRBJ1-1	.	TGTGCCAGCAGCTCGACAGGGAACACTGAAGCTTTCTTT	CASSSTGNTEAFF
.	TRBV4-2	TRBJ2-5	TRBD2	TGTGCCAGCAGCCAAGATTGGGCTAGCGGGGGGATGCTGGAGACCCAGTACTTC	CASSQDWASGGMLETQYF
.	TRBV6-5	TRBJ1-1	.	TGTGCCAGCAGTTACTCGTACACCCAGAACACTGAAGCTTTCTTT	CASSYSYTQNTEAFF
.	TRBV4-1	TRBJ2-3	TRBD1	TGCGCCAGCACCGTGGGACAGGGTATAGATACGCAGTATTTT	CASTVGQGIDTQYF
.	TRBV5-6	TRBJ1-2	TRBD1	TGTGCCAGCAGCTGGACAGGCGAACCATATGGCTACACCTTC	CASSWTGEPYGYTF
.	TRBV7-9	TRBJ1-4	.	TGTGCCAGCAGCTTACGGAGGGGACCTACTAATGAAAAACTGTTTTTT	CASSLRRGPTNEKLFF
.	TRBV9	TRBJ2-7	TRBD1	TGTGCCAGCAGCGTAACGCCCGGGACAGGGGGCTCCTACGAGCAGTACTTC	CASSVTPGTGGSYEQYF
.	TRBV19	TRBJ2-1	.	TGTGCCAGTAGTATAGGCGGGATTTCACGCAATGAGCAGTTCTTC	CASSIGGISRNEQFF
.	TRBV10-3	TRBJ2-1	TRBD1	TGTGCCATCAGTGATACCTCCGGGACAGGAATCAATGAGCAGTTCTTC	CAISDTSGTGINEQFF
.	TRBV7-8	TRBJ2-7	TRBD2	TGTGCCAGCAGCTTATCTTCTGGGCAGACTAGCACACTCTACGAGCAGTACTTC	CASSLSSGQTSTLYEQYF
.	TRBV9	TRBJ2-3	TRBD2	TGTGCCAGCAGCGCGAGGACTAGCGAAGATACGCAGTATTTT	CASSARTSEDTQYF
.	TRBV3-1/TRBV3-2	TRBJ2-3	TRBD1	TGTGCCAGCAGGGACAGGGATAACACAGATACGCAGTATTTT	CASRDRDNTDTQYF
.	TRBV18	TRBJ2-1	TRBD1	TGTGCCAGCTCAACTCGACAGGGACCGCACTACAATGAGCAGTTCTTC	CASSTRQGPHYNEQFF
.	TRBV12-3/TRBV12-4	TRBJ2-1	.	TGTGCCAGCACCAGGGACTTCATCGACGGGCAGTTCTTC	CASTRDFIDGQFF
.	TRBV2	TRBJ2-7	.	TGTGCCAGCAGCCTTCGGGGCGAGCAGTACTTC	CASSLRGEQYF
.	TRBV9	TRBJ1-1	.	TGTGCCAGCAGCGTAATTCCCACAGCCTACACTGAAGCTTTCTTT	CASSVIPTAYTEAFF
.	TRBV5-1	TRBJ2-1	.	TGCGCCAGCAGCTTGGCGGGTTACGCGAATGAGCAGTTCTTC	CASSLAGYANEQFF